This TCR beta chain was identified during a study of identifying expanded T cells in peripheral blood. Points from the study as a whole: Across healthy donors, higher total template counts meant significantly greater approximately 2-week count variance. Over two and four weeks, about 16.4 and 19 clones changed, versus 1.2 between replicates.

Libraries were prepared by immunoSEQ multiplex PCR; TCRdb keeps only in-frame clonotypes and omits some of them. The data show some 78,000 clones, more than 70% seen once. In regard to this clone: Its matching antigen is unknown.

The V gene's germline CDR1 is LNHNV and CDR2 YYDKDF (reference sequence). The CDR3 runs 12 residues. With 1 base removed from V and 7 bases from J, the gap between germline ends came to 5 bases. Collection occurred without any documented infections or immune events in donors. The sequence was collected from a person aged 18 to 75 in good health. The chain joins TRBV15 to TRBJ2-1; perhaps TRBD2 as D (5 bases). The source material was blood. The CDR3 nucleotides are TGTGCCACCAGCAGAGCGGGGAATGAGCAGTTCTTC. This codes for CATSRAGNEQFF.